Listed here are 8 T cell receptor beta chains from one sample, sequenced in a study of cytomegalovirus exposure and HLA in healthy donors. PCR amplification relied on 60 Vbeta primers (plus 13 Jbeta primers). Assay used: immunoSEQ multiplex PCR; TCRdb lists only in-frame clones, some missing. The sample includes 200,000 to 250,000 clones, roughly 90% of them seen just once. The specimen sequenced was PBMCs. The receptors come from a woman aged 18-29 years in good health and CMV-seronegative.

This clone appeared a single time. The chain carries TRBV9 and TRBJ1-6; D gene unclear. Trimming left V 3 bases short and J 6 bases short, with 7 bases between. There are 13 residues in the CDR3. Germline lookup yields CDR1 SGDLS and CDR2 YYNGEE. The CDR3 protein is CASSGEGNSPLHF. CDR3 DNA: TGTGCCAGCAGCGGGGAGGGTAATTCACCCCTCCACTTT.

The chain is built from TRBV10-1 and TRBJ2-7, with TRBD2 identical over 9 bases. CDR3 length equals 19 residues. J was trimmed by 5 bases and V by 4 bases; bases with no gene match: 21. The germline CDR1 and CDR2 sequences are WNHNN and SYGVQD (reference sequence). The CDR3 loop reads CASSGESKGRGGRIDEQYF. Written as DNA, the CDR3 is TGCGCCAGCAGTGGAGAGTCTAAGGGGCGGGGGGGCCGGATTGACGAGCAGTACTTC.

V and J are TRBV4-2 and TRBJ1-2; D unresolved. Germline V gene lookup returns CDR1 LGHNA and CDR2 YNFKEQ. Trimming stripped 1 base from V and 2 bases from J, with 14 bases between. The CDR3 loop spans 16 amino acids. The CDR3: CASSQGQELQNYGYTF. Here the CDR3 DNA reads TGTGCCAGCAGCCAAGGCCAAGAGTTACAGAACTATGGCTACACCTTC.

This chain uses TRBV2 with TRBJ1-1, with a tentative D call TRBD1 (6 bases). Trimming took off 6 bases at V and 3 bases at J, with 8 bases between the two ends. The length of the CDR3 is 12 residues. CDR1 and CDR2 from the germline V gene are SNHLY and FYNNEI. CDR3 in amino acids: CASRDSYTEAFF. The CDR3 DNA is TGTGCCAGCAGGGACAGTTACACTGAAGCTTTCTTT.

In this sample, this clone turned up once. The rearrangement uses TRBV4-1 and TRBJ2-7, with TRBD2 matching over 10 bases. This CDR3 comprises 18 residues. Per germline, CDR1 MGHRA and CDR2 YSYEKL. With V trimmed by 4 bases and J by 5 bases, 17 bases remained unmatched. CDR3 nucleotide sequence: TGCGCCAGCAGCCCGCTAGCGGGGGCAAATCGAAGACGCCACGAGCAGTACTTC. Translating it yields CASSPLAGANRRRHEQYF.

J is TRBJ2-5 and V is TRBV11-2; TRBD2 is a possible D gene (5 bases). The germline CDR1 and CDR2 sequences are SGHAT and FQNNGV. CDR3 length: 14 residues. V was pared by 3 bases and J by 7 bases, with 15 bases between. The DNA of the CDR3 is TGTGCCAGCAGCTTTTCTACGGGAAGTGCGACCCAGTACTTC. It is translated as CASSFSTGSATQYF.

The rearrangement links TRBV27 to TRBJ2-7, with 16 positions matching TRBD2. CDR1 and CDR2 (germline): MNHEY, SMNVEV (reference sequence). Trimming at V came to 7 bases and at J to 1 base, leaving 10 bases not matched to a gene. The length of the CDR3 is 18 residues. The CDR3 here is CASTKSGLAGGRSYEQYF. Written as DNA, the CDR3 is TGTGCCAGCACCAAGTCGGGACTAGCGGGAGGGAGATCCTACGAGCAGTACTTC.

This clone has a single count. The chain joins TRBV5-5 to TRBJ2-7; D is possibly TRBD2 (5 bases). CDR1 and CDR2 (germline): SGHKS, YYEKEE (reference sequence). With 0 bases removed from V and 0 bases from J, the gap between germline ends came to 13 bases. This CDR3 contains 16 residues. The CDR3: CASSLAEGESSYEQYF. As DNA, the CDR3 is TGTGCCAGCAGCTTGGCCGAGGGAGAGAGCTCCTACGAGCAGTACTTC. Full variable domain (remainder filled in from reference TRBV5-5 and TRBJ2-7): DAGVTQSPTHLIKTRGQQVTLRCSPISGHKSVSWYQQVLGQGPQFIFQYYEKEERGRGNFPDRFSARQFPNYSSELNVNALLLGDSALYLCASSLAEGESSYEQYFGPGTRLTVT.